This T cell receptor beta chain emerged from a study of early T cells in non-severe SARS-CoV-2 infection. About the research overall: Whole-blood bulk RNA, unsorted, was sequenced, and chains were unpaired.

General study results and limits: The VDJdb matching leaned toward anti-spike CD8 responses and overlooked private and CD4 specificities.

This clonotype was seen repeatedly, ten times or more. Its matching antigen is unknown. Germline V gene lookup returns CDR1 SQVTM and CDR2 ANQGSEA. Trimming left V 6 bases short and J 1 base short, with 13 bases between. The CDR3 totals 14 residues. The protocol attached unique molecular identifiers to individual cDNA molecules. TCRdb re-called the 5' RACE reads with MiXCR, one entry per CDR3 protein. The sample includes around 59,000 distinct CDR3 sequences, approximately 9% of them seen just once. The source material was whole blood. The chain links TRBV29-1 to TRBJ2-1; a possible D gene is TRBD2 (6 bases). This clonotype was sampled from an adult who was a healthcare worker with PCR-confirmed SARS-CoV-2 infection or an uninfected control (not recorded which). For the CDR3, the DNA is TGCAGCGTGGGGGGTGGCGGGTCCTACAATGAGCAGTTCTTC. Its translation: CSVGGGGSYNEQFF.